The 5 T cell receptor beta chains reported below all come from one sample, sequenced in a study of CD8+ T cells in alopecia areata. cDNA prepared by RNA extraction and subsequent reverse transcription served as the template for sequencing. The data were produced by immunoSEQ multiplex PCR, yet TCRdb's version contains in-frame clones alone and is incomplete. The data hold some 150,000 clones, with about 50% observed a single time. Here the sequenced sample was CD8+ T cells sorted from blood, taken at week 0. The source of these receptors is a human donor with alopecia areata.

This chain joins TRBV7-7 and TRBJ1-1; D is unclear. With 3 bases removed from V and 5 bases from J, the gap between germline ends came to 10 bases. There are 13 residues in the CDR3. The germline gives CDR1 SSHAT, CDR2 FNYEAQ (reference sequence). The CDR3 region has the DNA TGTGCCAGCAGCTTTGGGGAGGGAACTGAAGCTTTCTTT. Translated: CASSFGEGTEAFF.

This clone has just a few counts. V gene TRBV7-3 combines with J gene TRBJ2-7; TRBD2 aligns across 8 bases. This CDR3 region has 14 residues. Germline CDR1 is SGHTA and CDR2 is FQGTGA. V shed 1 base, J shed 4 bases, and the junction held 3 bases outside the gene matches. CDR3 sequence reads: CASSLSASGYEQYF. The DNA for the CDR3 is TGTGCCAGCAGCTTAAGTGCTAGCGGGTACGAGCAGTACTTC.

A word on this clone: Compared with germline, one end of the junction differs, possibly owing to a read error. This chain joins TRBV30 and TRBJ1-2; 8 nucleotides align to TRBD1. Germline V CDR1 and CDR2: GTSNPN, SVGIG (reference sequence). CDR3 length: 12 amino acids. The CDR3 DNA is TGCGGAATGGGGCAGGGGGCTCGAGGCTACACCTTC. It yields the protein CGMGQGARGYTF. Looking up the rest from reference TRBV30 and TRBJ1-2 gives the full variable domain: SQTIHQWPATLVQPVGSPLSLECTVEGTSNPNLYWYRQAAGRGLQLLFYSVGIGQISSEVPQNLSASRPQDRQFILSSKKLLLSDSGFYLCGMGQGARGYTFGSGTRLTVV.

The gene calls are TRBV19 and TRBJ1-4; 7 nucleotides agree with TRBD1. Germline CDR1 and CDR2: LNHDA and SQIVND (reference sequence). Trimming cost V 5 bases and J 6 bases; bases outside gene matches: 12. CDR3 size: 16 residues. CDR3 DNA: TGTGCCAGTAGTCCGACACCCGGGACAGTTCATGAAAAACTGTTTTTT. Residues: CASSPTPGTVHEKLFF.

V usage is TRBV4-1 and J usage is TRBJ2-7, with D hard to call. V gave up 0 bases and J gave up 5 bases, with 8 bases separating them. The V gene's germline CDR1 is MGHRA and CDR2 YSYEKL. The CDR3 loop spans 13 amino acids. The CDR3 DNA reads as TGCGCCAGCAGCCAAGAAGGGTGGCACGAGCAGTACTTC. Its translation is CASSQEGWHEQYF.